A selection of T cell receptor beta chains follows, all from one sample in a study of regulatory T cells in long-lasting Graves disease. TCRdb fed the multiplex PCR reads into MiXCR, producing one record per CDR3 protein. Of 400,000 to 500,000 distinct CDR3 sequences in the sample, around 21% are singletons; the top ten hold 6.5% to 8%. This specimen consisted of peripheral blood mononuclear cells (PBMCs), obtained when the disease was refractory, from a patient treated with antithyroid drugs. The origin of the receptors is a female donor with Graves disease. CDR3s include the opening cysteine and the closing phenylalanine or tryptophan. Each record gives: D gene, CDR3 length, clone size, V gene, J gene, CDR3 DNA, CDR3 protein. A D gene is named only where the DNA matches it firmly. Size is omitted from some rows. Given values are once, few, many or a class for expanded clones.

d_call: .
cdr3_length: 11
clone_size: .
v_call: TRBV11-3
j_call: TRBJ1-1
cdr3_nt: TGTGCCAGCACTTTGAACACTGGAGCTTTCTTT
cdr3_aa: CASTLNTGAFF

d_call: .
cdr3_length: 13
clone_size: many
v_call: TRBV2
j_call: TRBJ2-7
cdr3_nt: TGTGCCAGCGGTGAACAGCCCGGGTACGAGCAGTACTTC
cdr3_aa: CASGEQPGYEQYF

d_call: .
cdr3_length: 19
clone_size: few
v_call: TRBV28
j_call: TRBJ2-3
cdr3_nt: TGTGCCAGCAGTTTATCGCAGGGCTGGGGGCGAACTAGCACAGATACGCAGTATTTT
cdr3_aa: CASSLSQGWGRTSTDTQYF

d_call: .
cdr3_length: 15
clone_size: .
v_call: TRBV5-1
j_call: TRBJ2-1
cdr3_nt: TGCGCCAGCAGCTTGGGGGCTGAGGGGAACAATGAGCAGTTCTTC
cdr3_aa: CASSLGAEGNNEQFF

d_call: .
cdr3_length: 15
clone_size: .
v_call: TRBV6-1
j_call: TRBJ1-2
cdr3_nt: TGTGCCAGCAGATCACTTCAGGGGAACGATACCTTCTACACCTTC
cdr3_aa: CASRSLQGNDTFYTF

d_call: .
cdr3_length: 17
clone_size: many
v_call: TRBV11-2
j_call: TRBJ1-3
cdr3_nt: TGTGCCAGCAGCTTTTCCCCAGGTCGCAGCTCTGGAAACACCATATATTTT
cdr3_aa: CASSFSPGRSSGNTIYF

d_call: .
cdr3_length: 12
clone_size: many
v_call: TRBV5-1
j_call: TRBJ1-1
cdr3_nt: TGCGCCAGCAGACAGACGAACACTGAAGCTTTCTTT
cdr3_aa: CASRQTNTEAFF

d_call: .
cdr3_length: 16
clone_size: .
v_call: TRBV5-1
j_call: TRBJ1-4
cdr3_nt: TGCGCCAGCAGCTTGTACTCCGGGGTCGCCAATGAAAAACTGTTTTTT
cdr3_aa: CASSLYSGVANEKLFF

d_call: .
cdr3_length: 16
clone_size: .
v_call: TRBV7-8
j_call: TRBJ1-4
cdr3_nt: TGTGCCAGCAGCCCTTGGGGGGGGGAAGCTAATGAAAAACTGTTTTTT
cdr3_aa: CASSPWGGEANEKLFF

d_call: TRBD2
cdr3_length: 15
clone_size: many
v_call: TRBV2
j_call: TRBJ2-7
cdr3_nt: TGTGCCAGCAGTCCAGGGACTAACCCTACCTACGAGCAGTACTTC
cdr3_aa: CASSPGTNPTYEQYF

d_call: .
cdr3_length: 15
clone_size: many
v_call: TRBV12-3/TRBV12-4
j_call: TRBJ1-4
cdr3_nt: TGTGCCAGCAGTTTGGGGCCGGCAGATAATGAAAAACTGTTTTTT
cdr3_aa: CASSLGPADNEKLFF

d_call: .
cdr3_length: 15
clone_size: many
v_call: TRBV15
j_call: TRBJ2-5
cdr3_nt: TGTGCCACCAGCAAGGTCCCGCACCCCCAAGAGACCCAGTACTTC
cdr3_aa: CATSKVPHPQETQYF

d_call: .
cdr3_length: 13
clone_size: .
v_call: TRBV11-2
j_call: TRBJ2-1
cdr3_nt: TGTGCCAGCAGCTCGAAGGGGGGAGATGAGCAGTTCTTC
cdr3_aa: CASSSKGGDEQFF

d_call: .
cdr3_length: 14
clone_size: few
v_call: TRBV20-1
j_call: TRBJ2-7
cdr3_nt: TGCAGTGCTATGGACTTGCGGGAATCCTACGAGCAGTACTTC
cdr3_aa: CSAMDLRESYEQYF

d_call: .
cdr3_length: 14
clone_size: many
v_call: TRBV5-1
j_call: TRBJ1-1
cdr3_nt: TGCGCCAGCAGCTTGGGACAGATTGGCACTGAAGCTTTCTTT
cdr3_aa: CASSLGQIGTEAFF

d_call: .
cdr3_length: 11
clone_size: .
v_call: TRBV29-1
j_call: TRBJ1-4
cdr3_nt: TGCAGCGTTGGGACCCTTGAAAAACTGTTTTTT
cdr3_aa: CSVGTLEKLFF

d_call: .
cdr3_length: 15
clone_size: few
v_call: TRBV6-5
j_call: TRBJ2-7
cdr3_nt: TGTGCCAGCAGTTGGGGGACCCCGAGCTCCTACGAGCAGTACTTC
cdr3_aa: CASSWGTPSSYEQYF

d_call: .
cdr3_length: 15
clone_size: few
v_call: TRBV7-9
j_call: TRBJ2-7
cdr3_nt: TGTGCCAGCAGCCACACCAGGCGGGACCACCACGAGCAGTACTTC
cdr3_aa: CASSHTRRDHHEQYF

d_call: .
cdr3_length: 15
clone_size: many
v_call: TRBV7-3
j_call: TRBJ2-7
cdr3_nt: TGTGCCAGCAGCGCCGGACCGACAGGCGCCTACGAGCAGTACTTC
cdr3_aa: CASSAGPTGAYEQYF

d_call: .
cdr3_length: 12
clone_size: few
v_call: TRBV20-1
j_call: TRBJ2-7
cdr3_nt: TGCAGTGCTAGAGACAGTCCCTACGAGCAGTACTTC
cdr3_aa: CSARDSPYEQYF

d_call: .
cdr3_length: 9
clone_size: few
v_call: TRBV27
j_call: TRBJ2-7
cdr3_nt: TGTGCCAGTGGGACCCAGTTGTACTTC
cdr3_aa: CASGTQLYF

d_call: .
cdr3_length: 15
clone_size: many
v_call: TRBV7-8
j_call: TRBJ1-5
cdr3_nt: TGTGCCAGCAGCTTAGATGAGACAGGAGCGGAGCCCCAGCATTTT
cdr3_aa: CASSLDETGAEPQHF

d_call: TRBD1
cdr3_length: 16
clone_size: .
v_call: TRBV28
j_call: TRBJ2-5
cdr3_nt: TGTGCCAGCAGCCCGTGGACAGGGCAAGAAAGGGAGACCCAGTACTTC
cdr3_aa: CASSPWTGQERETQYF

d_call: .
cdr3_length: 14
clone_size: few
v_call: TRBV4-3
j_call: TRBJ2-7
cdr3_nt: TGCGCCAGCAGCCAAGGGGTAAGGGGCTACGAGCAGTACTTC
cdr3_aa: CASSQGVRGYEQYF

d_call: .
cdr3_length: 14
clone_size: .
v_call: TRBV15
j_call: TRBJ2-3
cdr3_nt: TGTGCCACCAGCACCTGGGACAGCACAGATACGCAGTATTTT
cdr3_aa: CATSTWDSTDTQYF

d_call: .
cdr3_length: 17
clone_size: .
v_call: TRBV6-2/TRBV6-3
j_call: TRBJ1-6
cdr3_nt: TGTGCCAGCAGTTACTCGGGGCAGGGCTCCTATAATTCACCCCTCCACTTT
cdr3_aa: CASSYSGQGSYNSPLHF

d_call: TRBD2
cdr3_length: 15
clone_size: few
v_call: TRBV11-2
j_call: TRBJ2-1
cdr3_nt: TGTGCCAGCAGCCTTAGCGGGGCGGGTATGAATGAGCAGTTCTTC
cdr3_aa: CASSLSGAGMNEQFF